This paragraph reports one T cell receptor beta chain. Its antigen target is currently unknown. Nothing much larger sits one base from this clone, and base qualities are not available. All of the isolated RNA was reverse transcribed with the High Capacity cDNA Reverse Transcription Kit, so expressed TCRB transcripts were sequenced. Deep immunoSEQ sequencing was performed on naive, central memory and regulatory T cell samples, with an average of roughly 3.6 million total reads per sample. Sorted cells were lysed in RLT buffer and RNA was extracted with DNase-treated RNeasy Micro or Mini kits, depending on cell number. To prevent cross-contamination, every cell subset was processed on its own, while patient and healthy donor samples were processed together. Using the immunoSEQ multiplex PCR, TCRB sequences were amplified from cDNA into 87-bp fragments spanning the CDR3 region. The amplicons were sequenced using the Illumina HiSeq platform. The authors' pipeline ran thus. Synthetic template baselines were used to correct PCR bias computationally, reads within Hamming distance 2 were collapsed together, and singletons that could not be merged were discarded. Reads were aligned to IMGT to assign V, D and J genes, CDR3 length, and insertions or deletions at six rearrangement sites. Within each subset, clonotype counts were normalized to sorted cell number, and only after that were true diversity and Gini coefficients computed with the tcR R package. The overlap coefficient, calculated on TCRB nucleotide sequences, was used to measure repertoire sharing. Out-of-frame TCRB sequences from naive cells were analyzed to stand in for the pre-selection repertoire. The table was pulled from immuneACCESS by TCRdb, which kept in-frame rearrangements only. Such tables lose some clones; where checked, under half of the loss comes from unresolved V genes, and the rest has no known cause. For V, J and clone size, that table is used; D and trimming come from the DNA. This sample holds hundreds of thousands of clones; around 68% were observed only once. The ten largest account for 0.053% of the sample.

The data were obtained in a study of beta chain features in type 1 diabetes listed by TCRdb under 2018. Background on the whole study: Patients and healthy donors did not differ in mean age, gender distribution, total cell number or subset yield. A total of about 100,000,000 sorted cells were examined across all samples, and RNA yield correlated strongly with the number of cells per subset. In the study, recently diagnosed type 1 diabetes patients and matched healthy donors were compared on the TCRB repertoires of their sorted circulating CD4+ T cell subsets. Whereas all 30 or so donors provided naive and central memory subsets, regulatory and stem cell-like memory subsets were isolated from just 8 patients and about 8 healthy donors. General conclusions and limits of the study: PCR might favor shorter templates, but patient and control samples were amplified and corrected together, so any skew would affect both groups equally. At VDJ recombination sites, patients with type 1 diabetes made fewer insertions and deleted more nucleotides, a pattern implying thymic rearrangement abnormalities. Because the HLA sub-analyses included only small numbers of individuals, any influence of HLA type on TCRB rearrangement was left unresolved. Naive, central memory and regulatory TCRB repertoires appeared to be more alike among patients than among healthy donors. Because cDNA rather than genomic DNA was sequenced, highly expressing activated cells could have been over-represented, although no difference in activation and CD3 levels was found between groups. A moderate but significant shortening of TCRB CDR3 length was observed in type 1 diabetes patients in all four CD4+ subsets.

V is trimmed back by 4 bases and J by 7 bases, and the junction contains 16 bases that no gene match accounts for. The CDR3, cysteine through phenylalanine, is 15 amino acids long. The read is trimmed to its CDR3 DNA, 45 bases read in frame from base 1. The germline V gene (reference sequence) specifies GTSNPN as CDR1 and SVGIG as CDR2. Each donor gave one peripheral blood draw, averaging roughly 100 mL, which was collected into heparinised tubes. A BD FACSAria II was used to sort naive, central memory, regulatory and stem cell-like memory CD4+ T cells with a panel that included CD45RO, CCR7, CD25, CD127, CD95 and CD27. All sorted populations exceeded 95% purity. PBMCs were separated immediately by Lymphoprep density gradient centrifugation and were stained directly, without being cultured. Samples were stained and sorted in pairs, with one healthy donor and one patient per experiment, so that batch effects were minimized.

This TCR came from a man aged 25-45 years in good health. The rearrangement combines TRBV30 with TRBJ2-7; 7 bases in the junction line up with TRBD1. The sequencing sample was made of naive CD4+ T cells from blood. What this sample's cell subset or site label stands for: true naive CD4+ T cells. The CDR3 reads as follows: CAWTPSRTGMREQYF. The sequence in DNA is TGTGCCTGGACCCCTTCGAGGACAGGAATGAGGGAGCAGTACTTC.